This TCR beta chain was identified during a study of cytomegalovirus exposure and HLA in healthy donors. This CDR3 has 14 residues. Trimming pared 0 bases from V and 7 bases from J, leaving 12 bases between. Looked up from germline, CDR1 is MNHNS and CDR2 is SASEGT. It was with 60 Vbeta and 13 Jbeta primers that the PCR ran. The data were produced by immunoSEQ multiplex PCR, yet TCRdb's version contains in-frame clones alone and is incomplete. The repertoire consists of 130,000 to 150,000 clones, with 70% to 75% occurring once and the leading ten covering over 13%. Input material: PBMCs. The clonotype comes from a human donor in good health. The V and J genes are TRBV6-1 and TRBJ1-2, with D perhaps matching TRBD1 (5 bases). CDR3 coding DNA: TGTGCCAGCAGTGAAGCGCTTCGAACAGGTGGCTACACCTTC. It is translated as CASSEALRTGGYTF.